The clone carrying this T cell receptor beta chain was recorded many times. Its antigen is not identified. The data belong to a study of identical twins. Regarding the study as a whole: Models came in too low on out-of-frame TCR alpha sharing in monozygotic twins.

The CDR3 is 12 residues long. CDR1 is SQVTM and CDR2 is ANQGSEA in the germline V gene. V was cut by 0 bases and J by 12 bases, with 12 bases left in between. TCRdb called the 5' RACE reads again in MiXCR, with one record for every CDR3 protein. Of hundreds of thousands of distinct CDR3 sequences in the sample, less than 7% were seen once. The chain carries TRBV29-1 and TRBJ2-1; weak D call: TRBD2 (6 bases). The TCR originated in a man between 18 and 35 years old in good health. The sample comprised naive T cells sorted from blood. The CDR3 sequence is CSVEERGKGQFF. The CDR3 DNA sequence: TGCAGCGTTGAAGAGCGGGGCAAAGGGCAGTTCTTC.